Listed below are T cell receptor beta chains from one sample, sequenced in a study of blood T cell repertoires in COVID-19. The protocol was immunoSEQ multiplex PCR, while the TCRdb copy is restricted to in-frame clones and leaves out a portion. The repertoire includes approximately 100,000 clones, roughly 90% of them detected once, and about a sixth sits in the top ten. Sequenced input: peripheral blood. These receptors all stem from an elderly woman in a cohort sampled during active COVID-19. CDR3s include the opening cysteine and the closing phenylalanine or tryptophan. The D gene is left open where the match is weak. Size values are once, few and many counts, or a class for expanded clones, and some rows have none.

CDR3aa	CDR3nt	j_gene	d_gene	abundance	v_gene
CASSRGSSNYGYTF	TGTGCCAGCAGTCGCGGGTCTTCTAACTATGGCTACACCTTC	TRBJ1-2	.	.	TRBV28
CAWSSDRGYNEQFF	TGTGCCTGGAGTTCCGACAGGGGTTACAATGAGCAGTTCTTC	TRBJ2-1	TRBD1	.	TRBV30
CASSQSGTSGTGELFF	TGTGCCAGCAGCCAATCAGGGACTAGCGGCACCGGGGAGCTGTTTTTT	TRBJ2-2	TRBD2	.	TRBV3-1/TRBV3-2
CASSVSGGTQYF	TGTGCCAGCAGCGTTAGCGGGGGTACGCAGTATTTT	TRBJ2-3	TRBD2	.	TRBV9
CASSDLAGVGEQFF	TGTGCCAGCAGTGATCTAGCGGGAGTTGGGGAGCAGTTCTTC	TRBJ2-1	TRBD2	once	TRBV6-4
CASSPKASGNTGYNEQFF	TGCGCCAGCAGCCCTAAGGCTAGCGGAAATACAGGCTACAATGAGCAGTTCTTC	TRBJ2-1	TRBD2	.	TRBV5-1
CASSLSTGYSPLHF	TGTGCCAGCAGTTTATCGACAGGATATTCACCCCTCCACTTT	TRBJ1-6	.	once	TRBV28
CASTLGTSGGKHEQFF	TGTGCCAGCACCCTAGGGACTAGCGGGGGGAAGCATGAGCAGTTCTTC	TRBJ2-1	TRBD2	.	TRBV27
CASSRDRVGGQPQHF	TGTGCCAGCTCACGGGACAGGGTGGGTGGTCAGCCCCAGCATTTT	TRBJ1-5	TRBD1	.	TRBV18
CATWGLPYEQYF	TGTGCCACCTGGGGACTACCCTACGAGCAGTACTTC	TRBJ2-7	TRBD2	.	TRBV28
CASSPRQGIMNTEAFF	TGTGCCAGCAGCCCACGACAGGGAATAATGAACACTGAAGCTTTCTTT	TRBJ1-1	TRBD1	.	TRBV11-2
CSVGTGEETQYF	TGCAGCGTCGGGACAGGGGAAGAGACCCAGTACTTC	TRBJ2-5	TRBD1	.	TRBV29-1
CASSLGRQRNTEAFF	TGTGCCAGCAGCTTAGGCCGACAGCGGAACACTGAAGCTTTCTTT	TRBJ1-1	.	.	TRBV7-2